This T cell receptor (beta chain) was captured by sequencing in a study of T cells after yellow fever vaccination. Points from the study as a whole: The CD4 compartment and the CD8 compartment contained a small share of clonotypes in common.

The V segment lost 0 bases and the J segment 1 base; nucleotides outside the gene matches: 5. Looked up from germline, CDR1 is MNHEY and CDR2 is SVGAGI. CDR3 size: 16 residues. TCRdb redid the calling of the 5' RACE reads with MiXCR, one entry per CDR3 protein. Here the sample spans fewer than 650,000 distinct CDR3 sequences, just over 20% being singletons. For this clonotype: Its antigen is as yet unknown.

This receptor was taken from a man aged 18 to 30 who received the YFV17D yellow fever vaccine. V is TRBV6-5 and J is TRBJ1-1, with 7 bases matching TRBD1. Specimen: PBMCs, collected approximately 22 days after the first yellow fever vaccination. CDR3 protein: CASSYSAGGTNTEAFF. The CDR3 nucleotides read TGTGCCAGCAGTTACTCGGCAGGGGGTACGAACACTGAAGCTTTCTTT.